One T cell receptor beta chain is described in this entry. Its cognate antigen is unknown. Data came from immunoSEQ multiplex PCR; TCRdb stores just in-frame clones and leaves some out. The repertoire holds 35,000 to 45,000 clones, 85% to 90% seen once, with about 1.5% in the top ten. The record originates from a study of a mutant IDH1 vaccine in newly diagnosed glioma. For the study at large: Patients began vaccination 4-6 weeks after radiotherapy alone, or with temozolomide cycles. Most had both radiotherapy and temozolomide beforehand; others had only one. The timing of visit V12 was week 35, and that of visit V13 was week 47.

Trimming removed 4 bases at V and 7 bases at J, with 17 bases between. The CDR3 length is 15 residues. CDR1 is MNHEY, CDR2 SMNVEV, per germline (reference sequence). Time point meaning: week 35, safety follow-up. With topical imiquimod, each dose of the vaccine consisted of 300 ug of mutant IDH1 20-mer peptide. Across weeks 1, 3, 5, 7, 11, 15, 19 and 23, patients received a vaccination each time, eight in all. The material sequenced was PBMCs, taken from a glioma patient whose treatment included an IDH1 peptide vaccine. The rearrangement uses TRBV27 and TRBJ2-1, with D perhaps given as TRBD1 or TRBD2 (5 bases each). This clonotype was sampled from a man in his forties with glioma. The CDR3 here is CASSSDQGVINEQFF. In DNA, the CDR3 is TGTGCCAGCAGTTCTGACCAGGGAGTAATAAATGAGCAGTTCTTC.